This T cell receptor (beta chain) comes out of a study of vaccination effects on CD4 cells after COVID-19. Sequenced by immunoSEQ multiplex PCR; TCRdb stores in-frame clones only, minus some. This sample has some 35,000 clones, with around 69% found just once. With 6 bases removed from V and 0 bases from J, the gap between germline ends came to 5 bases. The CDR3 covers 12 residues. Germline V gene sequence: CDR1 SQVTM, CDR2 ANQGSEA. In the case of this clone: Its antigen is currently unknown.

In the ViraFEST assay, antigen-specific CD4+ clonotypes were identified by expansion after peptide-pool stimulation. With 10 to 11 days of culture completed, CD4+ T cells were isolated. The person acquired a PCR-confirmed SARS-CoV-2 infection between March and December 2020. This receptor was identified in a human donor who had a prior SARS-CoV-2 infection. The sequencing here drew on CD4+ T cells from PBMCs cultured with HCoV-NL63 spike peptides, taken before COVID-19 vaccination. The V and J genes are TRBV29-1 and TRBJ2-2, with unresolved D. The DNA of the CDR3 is TGCAGCGTCGCAGCGAACACCGGGGAGCTGTTTTTT. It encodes CSVAANTGELFF.